The entry below gives a single TCR beta chain sequence along with its context. This CDR3 has 15 residues. Germline CDR1 and CDR2: SGHTA and FQGNSA. J was trimmed by 7 bases and V by 1 base; bases with no gene match: 5. This record belongs to a study of blood T cell repertoires in COVID-19. The overall study: Both acute and convalescent COVID-19 samples were obtained from the United States, Italy and Spain. Sources were T cells, B-cell-depleted T cells, or PBMCs; the material itself was cDNA or gDNA.

Authors' analysis steps: Amplification of reference gene primers provided the estimated nucleated cell counts. Generated by immunoSEQ multiplex PCR, the TCRdb table keeps only in-frame clones and is missing some. For V, J and clone size, that table is used; D and trimming come from the DNA. The data hold some 220,000 clones, with approximately 85% observed a single time. The sequence was obtained from a woman in her 70s with COVID-19, enrolled during active disease. This chain links TRBV7-2 with TRBJ2-4, with TRBD2 matching 9 bases. Sequenced sample: peripheral blood. The CDR3 bases are TGTGCCAGCAGCTTAGAAGCCCTAGCGGGGAACATTCAGTACTTC. Its protein product is CASSLEALAGNIQYF.